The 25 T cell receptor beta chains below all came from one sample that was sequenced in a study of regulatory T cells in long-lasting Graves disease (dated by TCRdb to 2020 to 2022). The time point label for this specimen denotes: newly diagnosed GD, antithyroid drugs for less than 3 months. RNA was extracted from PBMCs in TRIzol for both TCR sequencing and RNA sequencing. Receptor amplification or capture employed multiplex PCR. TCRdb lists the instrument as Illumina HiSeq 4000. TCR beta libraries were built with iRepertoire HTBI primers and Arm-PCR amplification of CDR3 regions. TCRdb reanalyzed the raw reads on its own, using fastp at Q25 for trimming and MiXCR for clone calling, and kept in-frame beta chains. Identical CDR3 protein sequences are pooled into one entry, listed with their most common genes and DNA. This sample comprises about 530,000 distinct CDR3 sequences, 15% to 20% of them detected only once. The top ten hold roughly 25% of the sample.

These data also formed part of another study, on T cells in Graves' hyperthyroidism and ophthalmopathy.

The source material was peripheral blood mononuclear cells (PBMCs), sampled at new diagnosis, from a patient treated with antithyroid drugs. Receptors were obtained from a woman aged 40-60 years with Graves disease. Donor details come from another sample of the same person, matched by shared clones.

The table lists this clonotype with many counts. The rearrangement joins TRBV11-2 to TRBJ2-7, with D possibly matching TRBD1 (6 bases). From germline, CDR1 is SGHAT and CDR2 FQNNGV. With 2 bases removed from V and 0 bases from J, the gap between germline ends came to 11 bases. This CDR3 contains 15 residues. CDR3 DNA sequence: TGTGCCAGCAGCTTAAGTACAGGGAGCTCCTACGAGCAGTACTTC. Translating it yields CASSLSTGSSYEQYF.

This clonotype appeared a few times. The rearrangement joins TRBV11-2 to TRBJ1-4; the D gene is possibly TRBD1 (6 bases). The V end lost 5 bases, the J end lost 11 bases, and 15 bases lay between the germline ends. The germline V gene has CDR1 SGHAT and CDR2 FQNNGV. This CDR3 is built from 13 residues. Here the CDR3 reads CASSPAGAEKLFF. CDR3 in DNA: TGTGCCAGCAGCCCCGCGGGGGCAGAGAAACTGTTTTTT.

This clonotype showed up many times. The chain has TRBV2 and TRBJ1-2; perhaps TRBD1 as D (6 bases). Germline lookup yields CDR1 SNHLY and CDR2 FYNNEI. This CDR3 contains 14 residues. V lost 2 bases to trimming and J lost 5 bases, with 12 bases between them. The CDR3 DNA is TGTGCCAGCAGTGAATGGGGGGCCATTTATGGCTACACCTTC. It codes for CASSEWGAIYGYTF.

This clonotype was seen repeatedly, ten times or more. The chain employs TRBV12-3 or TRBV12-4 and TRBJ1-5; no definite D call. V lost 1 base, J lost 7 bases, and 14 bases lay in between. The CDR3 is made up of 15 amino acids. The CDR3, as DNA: TGTGCCAGCAGTTTAGAGGGATACGCTAGACAGCCCCAGCATTTT. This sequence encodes CASSLEGYARQPQHF.

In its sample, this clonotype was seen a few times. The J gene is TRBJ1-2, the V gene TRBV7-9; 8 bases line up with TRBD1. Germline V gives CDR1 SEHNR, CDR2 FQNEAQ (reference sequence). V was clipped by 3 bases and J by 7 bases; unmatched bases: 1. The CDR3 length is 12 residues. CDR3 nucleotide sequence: TGTGCCAGCAGCTTTCAGGGGGCTGGCTACACCTTC. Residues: CASSFQGAGYTF. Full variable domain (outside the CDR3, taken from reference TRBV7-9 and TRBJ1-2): DTGVSQNPRHKITKRGQNVTFRCDPISEHNRLYWYRQTLGQGPEFLTYFQNEAQLEKSRLLSDRFSAERPKGSFSTLEIQRTEQGDSAMYLCASSFQGAGYTFGSGTRLTVV.

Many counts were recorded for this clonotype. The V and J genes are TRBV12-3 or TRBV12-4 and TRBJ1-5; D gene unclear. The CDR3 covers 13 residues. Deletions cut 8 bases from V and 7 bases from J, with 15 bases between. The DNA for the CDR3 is TGTGCCAGCGCTCCCCGCCCCAGCCAGCCCCAGCATTTT. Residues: CASAPRPSQPQHF.

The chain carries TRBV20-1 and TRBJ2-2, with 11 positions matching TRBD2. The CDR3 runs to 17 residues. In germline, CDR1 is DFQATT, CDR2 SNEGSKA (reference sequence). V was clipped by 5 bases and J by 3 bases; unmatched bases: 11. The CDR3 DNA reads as TGCAGTGCTGTGGGCCCCGTAGCGGGGGGGCACACCGGGGAGCTGTTTTTT. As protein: CSAVGPVAGGHTGELFF.

CDR3: CASTPSPDRGYEQYF. DNA for the CDR3: TGTGCCAGCACCCCCTCTCCGGACAGGGGCTACGAGCAGTACTTC. The gene calls are TRBV6-1 and TRBJ2-7, with TRBD1 matching 9 bases. CDR1 MNHNS and CDR2 SASEGT come from the germline V gene. The CDR3 has 15 amino acids. V lost 7 bases and J lost 3; bases outside the gene matches: 10.

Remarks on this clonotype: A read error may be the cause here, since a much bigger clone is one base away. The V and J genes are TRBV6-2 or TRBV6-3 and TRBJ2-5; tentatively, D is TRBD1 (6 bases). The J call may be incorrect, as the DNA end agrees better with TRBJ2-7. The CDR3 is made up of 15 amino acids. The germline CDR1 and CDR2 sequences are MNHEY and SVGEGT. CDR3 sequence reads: CVSSYAPAGVNEQYF. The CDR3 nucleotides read TGTGTCAGCAGTTACGCCCCTGCAGGGGTCAACGAGCAGTACTTC.

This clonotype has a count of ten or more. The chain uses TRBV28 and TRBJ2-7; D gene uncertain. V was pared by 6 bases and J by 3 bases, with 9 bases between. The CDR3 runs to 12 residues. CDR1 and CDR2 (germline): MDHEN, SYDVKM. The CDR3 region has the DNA TGTGCCAGCAGCCAACCTTACTACGAGCAGTACTTC. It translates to CASSQPYYEQYF.

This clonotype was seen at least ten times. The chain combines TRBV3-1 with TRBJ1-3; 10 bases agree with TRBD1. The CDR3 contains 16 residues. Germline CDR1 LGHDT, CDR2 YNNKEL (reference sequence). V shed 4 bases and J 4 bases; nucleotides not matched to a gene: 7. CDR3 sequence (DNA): TGTGCCAGCAGCCCCCGACAGGGGGCTTTGGGAAACACCATATATTTT. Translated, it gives CASSPRQGALGNTIYF.

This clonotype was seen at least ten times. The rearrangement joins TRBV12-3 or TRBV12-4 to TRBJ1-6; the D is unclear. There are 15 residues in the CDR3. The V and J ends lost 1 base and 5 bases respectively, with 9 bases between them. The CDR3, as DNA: TGTGCCAGCAGTTTAGAAGTGGGGAATAATTCACCCCTCCACTTT. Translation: CASSLEVGNNSPLHF.

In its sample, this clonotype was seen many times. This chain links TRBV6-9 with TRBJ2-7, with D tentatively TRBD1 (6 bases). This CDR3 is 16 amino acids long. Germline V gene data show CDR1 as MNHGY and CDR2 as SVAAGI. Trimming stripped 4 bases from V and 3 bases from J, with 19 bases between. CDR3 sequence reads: CASSSAHTQQGYEQYF. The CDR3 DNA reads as TGTGCCAGCAGTTCCGCTCACACCCAACAGGGCTACGAGCAGTACTTC.

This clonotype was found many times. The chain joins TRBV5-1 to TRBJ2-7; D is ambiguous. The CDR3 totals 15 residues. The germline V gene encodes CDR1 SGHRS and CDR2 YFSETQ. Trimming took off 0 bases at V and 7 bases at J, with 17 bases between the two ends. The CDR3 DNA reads TGCGCCAGCAGCTTGGATGGCGCCTCCGGTGGGGAGCAGTACTTC. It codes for CASSLDGASGGEQYF.

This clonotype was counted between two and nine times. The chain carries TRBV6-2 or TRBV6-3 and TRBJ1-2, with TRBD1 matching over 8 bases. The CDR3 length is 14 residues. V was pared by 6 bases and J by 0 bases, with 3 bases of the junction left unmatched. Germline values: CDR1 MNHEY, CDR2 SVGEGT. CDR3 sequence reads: CASRDREANYGYTF. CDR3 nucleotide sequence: TGTGCCAGCAGGGACAGGGAAGCTAACTATGGCTACACCTTC.

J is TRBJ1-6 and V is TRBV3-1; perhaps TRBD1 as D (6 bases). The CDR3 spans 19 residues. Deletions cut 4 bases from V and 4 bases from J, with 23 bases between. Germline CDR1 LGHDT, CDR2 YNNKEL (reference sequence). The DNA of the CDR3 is TGTGCCAGCAGCCCAGTAAGTTCACCGACAGGACATTATAATTCACCCCTCCACTTT. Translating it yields CASSPVSSPTGHYNSPLHF.

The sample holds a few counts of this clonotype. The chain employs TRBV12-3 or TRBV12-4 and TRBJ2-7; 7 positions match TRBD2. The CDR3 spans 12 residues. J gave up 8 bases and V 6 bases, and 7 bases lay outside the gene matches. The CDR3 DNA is TGTGCCAGCAGCGTCGGGGGGTCGAAGCAGTACTTC. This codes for CASSVGGSKQYF.

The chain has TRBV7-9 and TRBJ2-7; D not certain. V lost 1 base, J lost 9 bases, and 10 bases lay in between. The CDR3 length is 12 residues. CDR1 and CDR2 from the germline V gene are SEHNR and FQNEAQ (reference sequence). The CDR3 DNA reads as TGTGCCAGCAGCTTAGGCGAGAACGCGCAGTACTTC. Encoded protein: CASSLGENAQYF.

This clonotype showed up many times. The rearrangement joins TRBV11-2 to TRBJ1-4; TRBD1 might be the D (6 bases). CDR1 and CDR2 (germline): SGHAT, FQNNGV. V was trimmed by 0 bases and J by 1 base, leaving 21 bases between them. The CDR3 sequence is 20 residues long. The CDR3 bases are TGTGCCAGCAGCTTAGATTGGCCCCCAGGGGCGAGTGAAACTAATGAAAAACTGTTTTTT. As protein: CASSLDWPPGASETNEKLFF.

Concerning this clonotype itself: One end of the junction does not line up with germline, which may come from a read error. DNA for the CDR3: TGCGCCAGCAGCTCGCCCCCAGAGAACACTGGAGCTTTCTTT. It translates to CASSSPPENTGAFF. V is TRBV5-1 and J is TRBJ1-1; D remains ambiguous. From germline, CDR1 is SGHRS and CDR2 YFSETQ. CDR3 length: 14 amino acids.

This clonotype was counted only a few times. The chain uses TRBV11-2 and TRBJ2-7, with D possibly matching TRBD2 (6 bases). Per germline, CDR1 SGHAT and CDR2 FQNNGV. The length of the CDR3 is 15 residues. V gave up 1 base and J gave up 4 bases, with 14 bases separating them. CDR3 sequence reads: CASSLVASAGYEQYF. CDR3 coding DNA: TGTGCCAGCAGCTTAGTAGCTAGCGCGGGTTACGAGCAGTACTTC.

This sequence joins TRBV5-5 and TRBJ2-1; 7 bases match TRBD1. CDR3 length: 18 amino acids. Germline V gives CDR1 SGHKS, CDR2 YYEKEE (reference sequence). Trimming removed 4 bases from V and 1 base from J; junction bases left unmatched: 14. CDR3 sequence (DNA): TGTGCCAGCAGCCCCGCTCGGACAGGAGCAGGGTCCTACAATGAGCAGTTCTTC. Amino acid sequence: CASSPARTGAGSYNEQFF.

The CDR3 sequence: CASSLGWEEVNTEAFF. The CDR3 nucleotides read TGCGCCAGCAGCTTGGGCTGGGAGGAGGTGAACACTGAAGCTTTCTTT. The chain carries TRBV5-1 and TRBJ1-1; the D is unclear. CDR3 size: 16 residues. V was shortened by 0 bases and J by 0 bases, with 12 bases between the two germline ends. The germline V gene encodes CDR1 SGHRS and CDR2 YFSETQ.

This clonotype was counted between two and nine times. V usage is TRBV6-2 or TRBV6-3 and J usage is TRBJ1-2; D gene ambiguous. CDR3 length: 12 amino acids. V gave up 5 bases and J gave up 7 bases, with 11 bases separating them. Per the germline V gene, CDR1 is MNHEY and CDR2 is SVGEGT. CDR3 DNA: TGTGCCAGCAGTGGAGGAGTTAGTGGCTACACCTTC. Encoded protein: CASSGGVSGYTF.

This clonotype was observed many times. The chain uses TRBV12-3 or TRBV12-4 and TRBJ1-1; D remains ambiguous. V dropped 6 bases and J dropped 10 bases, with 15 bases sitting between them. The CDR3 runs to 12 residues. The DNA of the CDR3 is TGTGCCAGCAGCTCCGACGCGTGGGGAGCTTTCTTT. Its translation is CASSSDAWGAFF.